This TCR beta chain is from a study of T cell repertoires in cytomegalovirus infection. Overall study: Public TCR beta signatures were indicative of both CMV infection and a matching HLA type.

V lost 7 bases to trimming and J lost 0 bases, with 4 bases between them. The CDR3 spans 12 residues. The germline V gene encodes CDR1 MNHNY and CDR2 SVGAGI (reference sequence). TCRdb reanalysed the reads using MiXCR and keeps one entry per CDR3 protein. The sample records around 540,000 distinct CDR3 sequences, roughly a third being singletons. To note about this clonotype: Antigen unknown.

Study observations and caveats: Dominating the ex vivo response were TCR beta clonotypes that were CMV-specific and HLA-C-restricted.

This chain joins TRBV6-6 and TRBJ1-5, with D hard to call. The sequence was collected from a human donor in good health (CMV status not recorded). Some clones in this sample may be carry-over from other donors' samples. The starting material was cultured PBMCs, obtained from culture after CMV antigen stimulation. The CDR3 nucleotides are TGTGCCAGCACAAGTAGCAATCAGCCCCAGCATTTT. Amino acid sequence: CASTSSNQPQHF.